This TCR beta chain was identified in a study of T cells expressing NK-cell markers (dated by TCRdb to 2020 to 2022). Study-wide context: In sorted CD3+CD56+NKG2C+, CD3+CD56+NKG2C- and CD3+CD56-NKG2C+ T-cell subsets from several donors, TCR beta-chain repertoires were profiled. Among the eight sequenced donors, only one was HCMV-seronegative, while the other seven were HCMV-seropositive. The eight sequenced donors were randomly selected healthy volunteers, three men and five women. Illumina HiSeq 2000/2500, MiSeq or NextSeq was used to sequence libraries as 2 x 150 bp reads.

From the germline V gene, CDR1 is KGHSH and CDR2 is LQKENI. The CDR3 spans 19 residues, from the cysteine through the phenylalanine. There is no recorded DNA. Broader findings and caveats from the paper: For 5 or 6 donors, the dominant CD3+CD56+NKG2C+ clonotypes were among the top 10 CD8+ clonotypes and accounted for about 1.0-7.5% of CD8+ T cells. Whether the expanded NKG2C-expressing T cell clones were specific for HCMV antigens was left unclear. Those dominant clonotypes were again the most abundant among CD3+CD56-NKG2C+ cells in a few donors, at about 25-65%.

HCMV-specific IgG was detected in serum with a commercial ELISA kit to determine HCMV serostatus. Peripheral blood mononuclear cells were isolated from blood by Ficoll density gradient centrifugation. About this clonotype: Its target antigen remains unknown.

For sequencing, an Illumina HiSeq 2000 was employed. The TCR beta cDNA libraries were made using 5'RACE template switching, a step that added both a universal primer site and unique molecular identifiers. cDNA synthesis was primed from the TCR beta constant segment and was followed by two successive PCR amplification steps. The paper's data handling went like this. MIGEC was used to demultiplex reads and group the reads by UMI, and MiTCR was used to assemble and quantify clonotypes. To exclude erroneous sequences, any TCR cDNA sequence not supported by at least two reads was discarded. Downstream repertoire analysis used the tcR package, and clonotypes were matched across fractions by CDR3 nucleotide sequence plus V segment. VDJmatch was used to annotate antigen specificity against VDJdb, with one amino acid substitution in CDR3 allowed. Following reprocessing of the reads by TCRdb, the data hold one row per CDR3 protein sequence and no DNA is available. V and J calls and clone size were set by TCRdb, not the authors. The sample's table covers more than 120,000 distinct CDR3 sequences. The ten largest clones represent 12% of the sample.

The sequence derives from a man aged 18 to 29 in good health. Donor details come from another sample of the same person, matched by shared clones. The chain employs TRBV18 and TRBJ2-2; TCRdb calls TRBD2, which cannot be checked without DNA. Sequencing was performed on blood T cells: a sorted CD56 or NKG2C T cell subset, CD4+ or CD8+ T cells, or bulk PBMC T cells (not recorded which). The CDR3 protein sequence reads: CASSPPGTTLAGRPGELFF.